Here is one T cell receptor (beta chain) with its context. Generated by immunoSEQ multiplex PCR, the TCRdb table keeps only in-frame clones and is missing some. The sample comprises about 360,000 clones, roughly 90% of which are singletons, and 2% to 2.5% rests with the top ten. The CDR3 is 15 amino acids. V lost 4 bases, J lost 5 bases, and 8 bases stayed unmatched. Germline CDR1 is SGHRS and CDR2 is YFSETQ. The source of the sample is a study of blood T cell repertoires in COVID-19. The sample consisted of PBMCs or T cells enriched from blood (not recorded which). The J gene is TRBJ2-7, the V gene TRBV5-1; TRBD2 agrees at 11 bases. This TCR was recovered from a woman aged 40 to 55 with acute COVID-19. The CDR3 is CASSPTSGGSNEQYF. The CDR3 DNA sequence: TGCGCCAGCAGCCCCACTAGCGGGGGTTCTAACGAGCAGTACTTC.